These 30 T cell receptor beta chains were sequenced from one sample in a study of OX40 agonist ivuxolimab in advanced cancers. Sequencing was performed with immunoSEQ multiplex PCR; in TCRdb, only in-frame clones are kept and a portion is missing. The sample lists some 150,000 clones; about nine tenths were seen once. Sequenced here: CD4+ or CD8+ T cells sorted from blood, sampled in a trial of the OX40 agonist ivuxolimab. The receptors here all came from an adult with an advanced solid tumor such as melanoma, head and neck, liver or kidney cancer.

This clone was counted between two and nine times. This chain joins TRBV6-1 and TRBJ1-1, with 8 bases matching TRBD1. This CDR3 has 13 residues. Germline-derived CDR1 and CDR2 are MNHNS and SASEGT. J lost 1 base, V lost 10 bases, and 5 bases had no gene match. CDR3 sequence: CATVDRENTEAFF. The CDR3 nucleotides are TGTGCCACCGTGGACAGGGAGAACACTGAAGCTTTCTTT.

This rearrangement joins TRBV9 to TRBJ2-4; 8 bases are shared with TRBD1. The CDR3 has 19 residues. Trimming at V came to 0 bases and at J to 0 bases, leaving 11 bases not matched to a gene. Germline-derived CDR1 and CDR2 are SGDLS and YYNGEE. CDR3 protein: CASSVESGGVFGAKNIQYF. The CDR3 region has the DNA TGTGCCAGCAGCGTAGAGTCAGGGGGCGTATTTGGAGCCAAAAACATTCAGTACTTC.

The chain carries TRBV18 and TRBJ2-1, with TRBD2 matching over 16 bases. Germline V CDR1 and CDR2: KGHSH, LQKENI. CDR3 length equals 15 residues. V lost 3 bases, J lost 8 bases, and 1 base stayed unmatched. CDR3 loop: CASSPGTSGRDEQFF. CDR3 nucleotide sequence: TGTGCCAGCTCACCCGGGACTAGCGGGAGGGATGAGCAGTTCTTC.

The genes are TRBV7-2 and TRBJ2-7; D remains unclear. Looked up from germline, CDR1 is SGHTA and CDR2 is FQGNSA. The CDR3 covers 14 residues. Trimming took off 1 base at V and 2 bases at J, with 9 bases between the two ends. CDR3 nucleotide sequence: TGTGCCAGCAGCTTAGAGATCCTCGCCTACGAGCAGTACTTC. Its translation is CASSLEILAYEQYF.

The chain recombines TRBV7-2 with TRBJ1-2; D is unclear. Germline-derived CDR1 and CDR2 are SGHTA and FQGNSA. Between the trimmed V and J ends, which lost 1 base and 0 bases, there was a span of 9 bases. The CDR3 has 15 amino acids. CDR3 sequence (DNA): TGTGCCAGCAGCTTAGAAGGTACCTCTAACTATGGCTACACCTTC. Translated: CASSLEGTSNYGYTF.

The rearrangement links TRBV7-3 to TRBJ2-2; tentative D call: TRBD2 (5 bases). Between the trimmed V and J ends, which lost 2 bases and 2 bases, there was a span of 12 bases. This CDR3 is 16 amino acids long. Germline V gene data show CDR1 as SGHTA and CDR2 as FQGTGA. The CDR3 loop reads CASSLQGLTNTGELFF. The CDR3 DNA is TGTGCCAGCAGCTTACAAGGACTGACTAACACCGGGGAGCTGTTTTTT.

The CDR3, as DNA: TGTGCCAGCAGCTTAGCACCCAGCGGGAGGGCGCCAGATACGCAGTATTTT. The encoded protein is CASSLAPSGRAPDTQYF. This chain links TRBV11-2 with TRBJ2-3; 10 bases align to TRBD2. V lost 1 base and J lost 4; bases outside the gene matches: 8. The germline V gene encodes CDR1 SGHAT and CDR2 FQNNGV. The CDR3 extends over 17 amino acids.

In its sample, this clone was seen once. This chain connects TRBV18 to TRBJ2-7; TRBD1 is a possible D gene (5 bases). This CDR3 is built from 14 residues. Germline V CDR1 and CDR2: KGHSH, LQKENI. V lost 1 base and J 3 bases, leaving 10 bases between the germline ends. The CDR3 loop is CASSPQGLDYEQYF. The CDR3 DNA is TGTGCCAGCTCACCACAGGGGTTGGACTACGAGCAGTACTTC. Looking up the rest from reference TRBV18 and TRBJ2-7 gives the full variable domain: NAGVMQNPRHLVRRRGQEARLRCSPMKGHSHVYWYRQLPEEGLKFMVYLQKENIIDESGMPKERFSAEFPKEGPSILRIQQVVRGDSAAYFCASSPQGLDYEQYFGPGTRLTVT.

The chain is built from TRBV15 and TRBJ2-2, with D possibly TRBD1 on 6 matching bases. Trimming shortened V by 0 bases and J by 2 bases, and 10 bases separated the two germline ends. Germline values: CDR1 LNHNV, CDR2 YYDKDF (reference sequence). The CDR3 sequence is 16 residues long. The CDR3, as DNA: TGTGCCACCAGCAGAGATACAGGGACAAACACCGGGGAGCTGTTTTTT. This translates into CATSRDTGTNTGELFF. Variable domain in full (rest from reference TRBV15 and TRBJ2-2): DAMVIQNPRYQVTQFGKPVTLSCSQTLNHNVMYWYQQKSSQAPKLLFHYYDKDFNNEADTPDNFQSRRPNTSFCFLDIRSPGLGDTAMYLCATSRDTGTNTGELFFGEGSRLTVL.

For this clone: The identical CDR3 is also encoded by other nucleotide sequences in the sample. The CDR3 coding sequence is TGTGCCAGCAGCTTAGGACAGGGCTCCTACAATGAGCAGTTCTTC. Amino acids: CASSLGQGSYNEQFF. The rearrangement joins TRBV7-2 to TRBJ2-1, with TRBD1 identical over 7 bases. With V trimmed by 1 base and J by 0 bases, 0 bases remained unmatched. Germline-derived CDR1 and CDR2 are SGHTA and FQGNSA. This CDR3 region has 15 residues.

This chain joins TRBV18 and TRBJ1-1; TRBD1 aligns across 7 bases. Trimming cost V 5 bases and J 3 bases; bases outside gene matches: 9. This CDR3 contains 15 residues. Germline-derived CDR1 and CDR2 are KGHSH and LQKENI. For the CDR3, the DNA is TGTGCCAGCTCATCCACCCGACAGGGTTACACTGAAGCTTTCTTT. Translated, it gives CASSSTRQGYTEAFF. The variable domain in full, completed from reference TRBV18 and TRBJ1-1, reads NAGVMQNPRHLVRRRGQEARLRCSPMKGHSHVYWYRQLPEEGLKFMVYLQKENIIDESGMPKERFSAEFPKEGPSILRIQQVVRGDSAAYFCASSSTRQGYTEAFFGQGTRLTVV.

Worth noting for this clone: Other DNA variants within this sample encode the same CDR3. The chain is built from TRBV5-4 and TRBJ1-5, with unresolved D. The V end was cut by 0 bases, the J end by 0 bases, with 1 base between. The CDR3 extends over 13 amino acids. In germline, CDR1 is SGHNT, CDR2 YYREEE (reference sequence). The CDR3, as DNA: TGTGCCAGCAGCTTGGGTAGCAATCAGCCCCAGCATTTT. Encoded protein: CASSLGSNQPQHF.

This clone was seen only a few times. This sequence joins TRBV28 and TRBJ1-2; 7 nucleotides line up with TRBD1. Germline loops: CDR1 MDHEN, CDR2 SYDVKM. J was trimmed by 2 bases and V by 6 bases; bases with no gene match: 3. CDR3 size: 13 residues. The DNA for the CDR3 is TGTGCCAGCAGCCTACAGGGGAACTATGGCTACACCTTC. It encodes CASSLQGNYGYTF.

The J gene is TRBJ1-1, the V gene TRBV25-1, with TRBD1 matching over 8 bases. The CDR3 sequence is 15 residues long. Trimming took 2 bases from V and 7 from J; bases not matched to a gene: 9. The V gene's germline CDR1 is MGHDK and CDR2 SYGVNS. Here the CDR3 reads CASSEIWTGQGEAFF. CDR3 nucleotide sequence: TGTGCCAGCAGTGAAATTTGGACAGGACAGGGTGAAGCTTTCTTT.

V is TRBV7-2 and J is TRBJ2-1; tentatively, D is TRBD2 (6 bases). Germline V gene data show CDR1 as SGHTA and CDR2 as FQGNSA. This CDR3 has 12 amino acids. V was trimmed by 7 bases and J by 10 bases, leaving 14 bases between them. This chain's CDR3 is CASTPTSSEQFF. In nucleotides, the CDR3 is TGTGCCAGCACCCCGACTAGTTCGGAGCAGTTCTTC.

The chain couples TRBV28 to TRBJ1-2; D is possibly TRBD1 (5 bases). Trimming shortened V by 9 bases and J by 3 bases, and 17 bases separated the two germline ends. The CDR3 length is 14 residues. The germline CDR1 and CDR2 sequences are MDHEN and SYDVKM. The CDR3 protein is CASQWGGMDYGYTF. CDR3 nucleotides: TGTGCCAGTCAATGGGGGGGGATGGACTATGGCTACACCTTC.

The genes are TRBV28 and TRBJ1-1; D gene ambiguous. V shed 1 base and J shed 5 bases, with 11 bases lying between them. CDR3 size: 14 residues. The germline CDR1 and CDR2 sequences are MDHEN and SYDVKM. DNA for the CDR3: TGTGCCAGCAGTTTATTGGTAGAGAGTACTGAAGCTTTCTTT. This gives the protein CASSLLVESTEAFF. The full variable domain, completed using reference TRBV28 and TRBJ1-1, is DVKVTQSSRYLVKRTGEKVFLECVQDMDHENMFWYRQDPGLGLRLIYFSYDVKMKEKGDIPEGYSVSREKKERFSLILESASTNQTSMYLCASSLLVESTEAFFGQGTRLTVV.

J is TRBJ2-7 and V is TRBV28; no firm D call. The CDR3 consists of 14 residues. Trimming shortened V by 4 bases and J by 2 bases, and 12 bases separated the two germline ends. The germline V gene has CDR1 MDHEN and CDR2 SYDVKM. This CDR3 reads CASSSPDGTYEQYF. The CDR3 DNA reads TGTGCCAGCAGTTCCCCGGACGGAACCTACGAGCAGTACTTC.

CDR3 in amino acids: CASTTRGTTNEKLFF. DNA of the CDR3: TGCGCCAGCACAACGAGGGGCACAACTAATGAAAAACTGTTTTTT. This rearrangement joins TRBV5-1 to TRBJ1-4; D might be TRBD1 (5 bases). Germline V CDR1 and CDR2: SGHRS, YFSETQ. Trimming removed 6 bases from V and 0 bases from J, with 12 bases in between. This CDR3 has 15 residues. The full variable domain, with the rest looked up from reference TRBV5-1 and TRBJ1-4, is KAGVTQTPRYLIKTRGQQVTLSCSPISGHRSVSWYQQTPGQGLQFLFEYFSETQRNKGNFPGRFSGRQFSNSRSEMNVSTLELGDSALYLCASTTRGTTNEKLFFGSGTQLSVL.

This clone was observed a handful of times. This chain joins TRBV10-3 and TRBJ1-5, with 7 bases that match TRBD1. The trim removed 8 bases at V and 2 bases at J, leaving 6 bases unmatched. The CDR3 covers 14 residues. Per germline, CDR1 ENHRY and CDR2 SYGVKD. The CDR3 nucleotides are TGTGCCATCTCCGACAGGGATGGCAATCAGCCCCAGCATTTT. Translated: CAISDRDGNQPQHF.

The V call is TRBV7-8, the J call TRBJ1-5; 9 nucleotides align to TRBD1. V shed 5 bases, J shed 1 base, and the junction held 15 bases outside the gene matches. CDR1 and CDR2 from the germline V gene are SGHVS and FQNEAQ. CDR3 size: 19 residues. Written as DNA, the CDR3 is TGTGCCAGCAGCCCCTCCTGGACAGGGGTCCTCGTGAGCAATCAGCCCCAGCATTTT. Translation gives CASSPSWTGVLVSNQPQHF.

This chain uses TRBV11-3 with TRBJ2-5, with a tentative D call TRBD2 (6 bases). The CDR3 is 10 residues long. V dropped 10 bases and J dropped 9 bases, with 12 bases sitting between them. In germline, CDR1 is SGHNT, CDR2 YENEEA. CDR3 protein: CANQPGAQYF. The CDR3 coding sequence is TGTGCCAATCAGCCGGGGGCCCAGTACTTC.

This rearrangement joins TRBV19 to TRBJ2-1, with 11 bases aligning to TRBD1. The CDR3 covers 16 residues. Germline V gives CDR1 LNHDA, CDR2 SQIVND (reference sequence). J gave up 3 bases and V 3 bases, and 4 bases lay outside the gene matches. Here the CDR3 reads CASSIRGTGGYNEQFF. Written as DNA, the CDR3 is TGTGCCAGTAGTATTAGGGGGACAGGGGGCTACAATGAGCAGTTCTTC.

The gene calls are TRBV2 and TRBJ2-7, with 10 bases that match TRBD1. The length of the CDR3 is 15 residues. CDR1 SNHLY and CDR2 FYNNEI come from the germline V gene. V shed 6 bases, J shed 0 bases, and the junction held 5 bases outside the gene matches. The CDR3 sequence is CASRLRDRGSYEQYF. In DNA, the CDR3 is TGTGCCAGCAGGCTCCGGGACAGGGGCTCCTACGAGCAGTACTTC.

This clone was counted once. This chain links TRBV18 with TRBJ2-2; a possible D gene is TRBD2 (6 bases). Germline V gene lookup returns CDR1 KGHSH and CDR2 LQKENI. V shed 3 bases and J shed 6 bases, with 20 bases lying between them. This CDR3 is built from 17 residues. The chain's CDR3 is CASSPLSGGDGAGELFF. The CDR3 coding sequence is TGTGCCAGCTCACCCCTCTCTGGCGGGGACGGGGCCGGGGAGCTGTTTTTT.

The rearrangement uses TRBV9 and TRBJ1-2; D is perhaps TRBD1 (6 bases). The CDR3 extends over 14 amino acids. Germline CDR1 and CDR2: SGDLS and YYNGEE. Trimming took 4 bases from V and 3 from J, leaving 13 bases between them. CDR3 amino acids: CASSKGEWDYGYTF. DNA of the CDR3: TGTGCCAGCAGCAAGGGGGAGTGGGACTATGGCTACACCTTC.

CDR3 sequence (DNA): TGTGCCAGCAGCCCCACAGGGTTGGCCGGGGAGCTGTTTTTT. Protein sequence: CASSPTGLAGELFF. The chain uses TRBV9 and TRBJ2-2, with D perhaps TRBD1 (6 bases). Trimming removed 4 bases at V and 6 bases at J, with 13 bases between. The germline CDR1 and CDR2 sequences are SGDLS and YYNGEE. This CDR3 is 14 amino acids long.

This chain joins TRBV5-1 and TRBJ2-3, with 12 positions matching TRBD2. V lost 6 bases, J lost 5 bases, and 10 bases stayed unmatched. Germline CDR1 SGHRS, CDR2 YFSETQ. The CDR3 spans 16 residues. The CDR3 coding sequence is TGCGCCAGCAACCCACTAGCGGGAGGAATCGGAGATACGCAGTATTTT. It yields the protein CASNPLAGGIGDTQYF.

This chain uses TRBV14 with TRBJ1-1; D unresolved. V lost 1 base, J lost 7 bases, and 7 bases lay in between. CDR1 and CDR2 (germline): SGHDN, FVKESK. This CDR3 comprises 12 residues. The CDR3 DNA reads TGTGCCAGCAGCCAAGTTCCAGTTGAAGCTTTCTTT. As protein: CASSQVPVEAFF.

Remarks on this clone: The sample has other DNA sequences that encode this CDR3 too. This chain links TRBV5-1 with TRBJ1-1; D remains ambiguous. Trimming took off 0 bases at V and 2 bases at J, with 8 bases between the two ends. The CDR3 spans 14 residues. CDR1 is SGHRS, CDR2 YFSETQ, per germline. DNA for the CDR3: TGCGCCAGCAGCTTGGACCCAGTCAACACTGAAGCTTTCTTT. Protein sequence: CASSLDPVNTEAFF.